This is a list of T cell receptor beta chains from one sample in a study of T cell responses to AZD1222 COVID-19 vaccine. TCRdb keeps only in-frame clones here, not all; method: immunoSEQ multiplex PCR. The sample holds under 45,000 clones; around nine tenths are singletons and the top ten take approximately 7%. Sequences were derived from peripheral blood, sampled on day 0 of AZD1222 vaccination. The receptors shown here come from an adult in good health. CDR3s leave out the opening cysteine and the closing phenylalanine or tryptophan. The order of the fields is J gene, V gene, CDR3 protein.

j_call: TRBJ2-1; v_call: TRBV5-1; cdr3_aa: ASSLAGTSGSKKQF
j_call: TRBJ1-5; v_call: TRBV5-6; cdr3_aa: ASSSGGRGLFQPQH
j_call: TRBJ1-5; v_call: TRBV9; cdr3_aa: ASSSQGADQPQH
j_call: TRBJ2-2; v_call: TRBV28; cdr3_aa: ASSALTGLSGELF
j_call: TRBJ1-4; v_call: TRBV11-2; cdr3_aa: ASSPAYFGGATEKLF
j_call: TRBJ1-2; v_call: TRBV28; cdr3_aa: ASSLSGYGYT
j_call: TRBJ1-2; v_call: TRBV14; cdr3_aa: ASSQAGAHGYGYT
j_call: TRBJ1-3; v_call: TRBV28; cdr3_aa: ASRPGQGGNTIY
j_call: TRBJ2-7; v_call: TRBV7-2; cdr3_aa: ASIRQGGIYEQY
j_call: TRBJ2-7; v_call: TRBV24-1; cdr3_aa: ATSDFRAGHYEQY
j_call: TRBJ1-5; v_call: TRBV27; cdr3_aa: ASSLRGARFGSNQPQH
j_call: TRBJ2-7; v_call: TRBV27; cdr3_aa: ASSLGTGENEQY
j_call: TRBJ2-6; v_call: TRBV11-2; cdr3_aa: ASSRGQGGSGANVLT
j_call: TRBJ2-2; v_call: TRBV5-6; cdr3_aa: ASSAGQITGELF
j_call: TRBJ2-7; v_call: TRBV7-2; cdr3_aa: ASSTSLGGRGAEEQY
j_call: TRBJ2-3; v_call: TRBV19; cdr3_aa: ASSKRTDTQY